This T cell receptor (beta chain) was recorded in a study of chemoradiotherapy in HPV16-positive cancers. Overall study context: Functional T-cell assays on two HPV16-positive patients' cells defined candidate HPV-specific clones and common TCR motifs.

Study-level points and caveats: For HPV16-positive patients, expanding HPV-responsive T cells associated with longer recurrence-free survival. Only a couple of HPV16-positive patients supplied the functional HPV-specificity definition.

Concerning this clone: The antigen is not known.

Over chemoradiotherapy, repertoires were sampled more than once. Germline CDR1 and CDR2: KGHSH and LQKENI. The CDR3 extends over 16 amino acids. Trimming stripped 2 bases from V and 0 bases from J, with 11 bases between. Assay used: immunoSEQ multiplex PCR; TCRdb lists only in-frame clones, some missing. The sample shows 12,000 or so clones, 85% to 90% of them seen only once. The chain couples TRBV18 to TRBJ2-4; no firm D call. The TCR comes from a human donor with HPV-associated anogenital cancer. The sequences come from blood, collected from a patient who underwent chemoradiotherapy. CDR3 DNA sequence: TGTGCCAGCTCACCAGCCGCGACCCTAGCCAAAAACATTCAGTACTTC. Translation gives CASSPAATLAKNIQYF. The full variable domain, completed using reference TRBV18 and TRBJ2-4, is NAGVMQNPRHLVRRRGQEARLRCSPMKGHSHVYWYRQLPEEGLKFMVYLQKENIIDESGMPKERFSAEFPKEGPSILRIQQVVRGDSAAYFCASSPAATLAKNIQYFGAGTRLSVL.